The 21 T cell receptor beta chains below come from one sample, sequenced in a study of blood T cells in healthy people across ages. PCR was performed a second time for roughly 7 to 12 cycles using a sample-barcoded 5' primer and a J-beta primer mix. TCRdb recomputed calls from the 5' RACE reads with MiXCR, one row per CDR3 protein. The sample shows almost 800,000 distinct CDR3 sequences, 58% of them seen only once. Sequenced material: blood. All receptors come from a man younger than 45 in good health.

This clonotype was seen a few times. This chain connects TRBV7-2 to TRBJ2-1; possibly TRBD2 for D (5 bases). Germline V gene sequence: CDR1 SGHTA, CDR2 FQGNSA. V was clipped by 8 bases and J by 9 bases, with 14 bases between them. This CDR3 region has 12 residues. CDR3: CASGPPGVEQFF. The DNA of the CDR3 is TGTGCCAGCGGGCCCCCCGGGGTTGAGCAGTTCTTC.

This clonotype was detected only a few times. The rearrangement joins TRBV20-1 to TRBJ2-3, with D hard to call. V lost 1 base and J lost 2, with 10 bases in between. Germline CDR1 is DFQATT and CDR2 is SNEGSKA (reference sequence). The CDR3 is 14 amino acids. CDR3 nucleotide sequence: TGCAGTGCTAGAGCGCCGATCACCACAGATACGCAGTATTTT. It specifies CSARAPITTDTQYF.

This clonotype was seen only a few times. This chain joins TRBV7-9 and TRBJ2-1; possibly TRBD1 for D (5 bases). CDR3 length: 12 residues. V was cut by 3 bases and J by 9 bases, with 9 bases left in between. Germline V gene data show CDR1 as SEHNR and CDR2 as FQNEAQ (reference sequence). CDR3 region: CASSFQGPEQFF. The DNA of the CDR3 is TGTGCCAGCAGCTTCCAGGGTCCTGAGCAGTTCTTC.

This chain links TRBV6-5 with TRBJ1-2; the D is unclear. The CDR3 consists of 14 residues. V shed 2 bases and J shed 3 bases, with 10 bases lying between them. Germline-derived CDR1 and CDR2 are MNHEY and SVGAGI. The CDR3 here is CASSYGGRDYGYTF. In nucleotides, the CDR3 is TGTGCCAGCAGTTACGGAGGGAGGGACTATGGCTACACCTTC.

The V call is TRBV29-1, the J call TRBJ2-5; possible D gene TRBD1, 6 bases. With the DNA end fitting TRBJ2-7 better, the J assignment may be wrong. This CDR3 spans 12 amino acids. CDR1 SQVTM and CDR2 ANQGSEA come from the germline V gene. Written as DNA, the CDR3 is TGCAGCGTTGAGCCTACAGGGAACGAGCAGTACTTC. Its protein product is CSVEPTGNEQYF.

The V and J genes are TRBV6-6 and TRBJ2-1, with D tentatively TRBD1 (9 bases). The germline V gene encodes CDR1 MNHNY and CDR2 SVGAGI (reference sequence). The CDR3 loop spans 15 amino acids. With 5 bases removed from V and 3 bases from J, the gap between germline ends came to 14 bases. The CDR3 nucleotides are TGTGCCAGCAGTCGGGAGGGACAGGGCTACAATGAGCAGTTCTTC. Protein sequence: CASSREGQGYNEQFF.

CDR3 protein: CSARGPTNPRVQQYF. The CDR3, as DNA: TGCAGTGCTAGAGGGCCTACGAATCCCCGTGTTCAGCAGTACTTC. The chain recombines TRBV20-1 with TRBJ2-7; no clear D gene. The CDR3 covers 15 residues. Germline CDR1 DFQATT, CDR2 SNEGSKA (reference sequence). V shed 1 base and J shed 8 bases, with 21 bases lying between them.

This clonotype was seen a few times. The chain employs TRBV7-9 and TRBJ1-2; D is unclear. This CDR3 has 14 residues. CDR1 is SEHNR and CDR2 is FQNEAQ in the germline V gene (reference sequence). Trimming cost V 10 bases and J 6 bases, with 21 bases left between them. Here the CDR3 reads CAITPGRISHGYTF. The CDR3 DNA reads TGTGCCATCACTCCTGGGCGGATATCCCATGGCTACACCTTC.

This rearrangement joins TRBV4-1 to TRBJ1-2; D gene unclear. Trimming cost V 1 base and J 2 bases, with 8 bases left between them. The CDR3 runs to 14 residues. Germline values: CDR1 MGHRA, CDR2 YSYEKL. This CDR3 is CASSQAEGNYGYTF. As DNA, the CDR3 is TGCGCCAGCAGCCAAGCGGAGGGAAACTATGGCTACACCTTC.

The V and J genes are TRBV6-5 and TRBJ1-2; D may be TRBD1 (6 bases). CDR1 MNHEY and CDR2 SVGAGI come from the germline V gene. This CDR3 contains 15 residues. V was pared by 2 bases and J by 3 bases, with 13 bases between. CDR3 in DNA: TGTGCCAGCAGTTACGGTACAGGGATTGACTATGGCTACACCTTC. Its protein product is CASSYGTGIDYGYTF.

The gene calls are TRBV5-1 and TRBJ2-5; TRBD1 matches 7 bases. The germline CDR1 and CDR2 sequences are SGHRS and YFSETQ. The CDR3 has 15 residues. V was pared by 4 bases and J by 4 bases, with 10 bases of the junction left unmatched. The DNA for the CDR3 is TGCGCCAGCAGCCAAGACAGGGACCGGAGAGAGACCCAGTACTTC. Encoded protein: CASSQDRDRRETQYF.

The chain carries TRBV20-1 and TRBJ2-7, with TRBD2 matching over 7 bases. This CDR3 comprises 15 residues. The V segment lost 3 bases and the J segment 2 bases; nucleotides outside the gene matches: 10. Germline V gene data show CDR1 as DFQATT and CDR2 as SNEGSKA (reference sequence). This CDR3 reads CSASGVAGAPYEQYF. CDR3 sequence (DNA): TGCAGTGCTAGTGGGGTTGCGGGAGCCCCCTACGAGCAGTACTTC.

CDR3 in DNA: TGTGCCAGCGGACGGGACGAGAACACCGGGGAGCTGTTTTTT. Residues: CASGRDENTGELFF. The V gene is TRBV6-2 or TRBV6-3, the J gene TRBJ2-2; D is tentatively TRBD1 or TRBD2 (5 bases each). Germline CDR1 reads MNHEY; CDR2 reads SVGEGT. The V end lost 8 bases, the J end lost 1 base, and 11 bases lay between the germline ends. The CDR3 sequence is 14 residues long.

The rearrangement uses TRBV20-1 and TRBJ2-1; TRBD1 or TRBD2 may be the D gene (5 bases each). V lost 3 bases and J 0 bases, leaving 12 bases between the germline ends. The CDR3 is 15 residues long. Germline values: CDR1 DFQATT, CDR2 SNEGSKA (reference sequence). The CDR3 DNA reads as TGCAGTGCTAGGCCGTCTGGGGGCTCCTACAATGAGCAGTTCTTC. It encodes CSARPSGGSYNEQFF.

This chain uses TRBV20-1 with TRBJ2-5, with D unresolved. This CDR3 has 9 residues. V dropped 5 bases and J dropped 11 bases, with 9 bases sitting between them. Per the germline V gene, CDR1 is DFQATT and CDR2 is SNEGSKA (reference sequence). The CDR3 spells CSAPPEQYF. CDR3 bases: TGCAGTGCTCCTCCTGAGCAGTACTTC.

Here the CDR3 DNA reads TGTGCCAGCAGCCAGATTCCGGGAAACGAGCAGTACTTC. It codes for CASSQIPGNEQYF. The rearrangement uses TRBV7-9 and TRBJ2-4; maybe TRBD2 (5 bases). The J call is uncertain, as TRBJ2-7 better fits the DNA end. The CDR3 sequence is 13 residues long. In germline, CDR1 is SEHNR, CDR2 FQNEAQ (reference sequence).

V gene TRBV5-1 combines with J gene TRBJ2-7; perhaps D is TRBD1 or TRBD2 (5 bases each). The V end was cut by 2 bases, the J end by 2 bases, with 11 bases between. This CDR3 has 14 residues. Per germline, CDR1 SGHRS and CDR2 YFSETQ. In nucleotides, the CDR3 is TGCGCCAGCAGCTTCGGTCTGGGACCCTACGAGCAGTACTTC. Amino acid sequence: CASSFGLGPYEQYF.

This chain links TRBV7-9 with TRBJ1-2, with D possibly being TRBD1 (6 bases). Germline V gives CDR1 SEHNR, CDR2 FQNEAQ (reference sequence). V dropped 5 bases and J dropped 7 bases, with 11 bases sitting between them. This CDR3 contains 12 residues. CDR3 residues: CASSTTGFGYTF. The CDR3 DNA follows: TGTGCCAGCAGCACCACAGGGTTTGGCTACACCTTC.

V usage is TRBV12-3 or TRBV12-4 and J usage is TRBJ1-5; no clear D. This CDR3 is 13 amino acids long. Trimming pared 4 bases from V and 5 bases from J, leaving 9 bases between. CDR3 in DNA: TGTGCCAGCAGTTCCGGCGGGGATCAGCCCCAGCATTTT. Translation: CASSSGGDQPQHF.

The chain combines TRBV20-1 with TRBJ2-3; D tentatively reads TRBD1 or TRBD2 (5 bases each). V dropped 8 bases and J dropped 2 bases, with 20 bases sitting between them. Germline lookup yields CDR1 DFQATT and CDR2 SNEGSKA (reference sequence). The CDR3 is 15 amino acids. CDR3 amino acids: CSLTTSRGNTDTQYF. For the CDR3, the DNA is TGCAGTTTAACAACCTCCCGGGGCAACACAGATACGCAGTATTTT.

The V call is TRBV14, the J call TRBJ2-7; 12 bases fit TRBD2. The CDR3 totals 17 residues. V dropped 8 bases and J dropped 2; count of bases not matched to a gene: 13. CDR1 and CDR2 (germline): SGHDN, FVKESK. The CDR3 DNA reads as TGTGCCAGCTCGTTAGAGACTAGCGGGAGAAGGGCCTACGAGCAGTACTTC. This sequence encodes CASSLETSGRRAYEQYF.